The T cell receptor (beta chain) described here comes from a study of blood T cell repertoires in COVID-19. Study-level information: Spain, Italy and the United States supplied samples that represented acute and convalescent COVID-19. The cDNA or gDNA used as material had been derived from T cells, B-cell-depleted T cells, or PBMCs.

In the original workflow: The authors estimated nucleated cell counts from reference gene primer amplification. The assay was immunoSEQ multiplex PCR, and TCRdb's table has in-frame clones only and misses some. The V and J calls and clone size were taken over from that table, and D and trimming were inferred from the DNA. This sample has about 440,000 clones, with more than 70% found just once. The J segment lost 3 bases and the V segment lost 6 bases, leaving 3 bases of the junction unmatched. Per the germline V gene, CDR1 is SGHAT and CDR2 is FQNNGV. CDR3 length: 13 residues. A Seattle source enrolled patients during active infection and followed them longitudinally.

V and J are TRBV11-2 and TRBJ1-1; 8 bases fit TRBD1. This TCR derives from a woman between 50 and 59 years old with COVID-19, enrolled during active disease. The specimen was peripheral blood. CDR3 nucleotides: TGTGCCAGCAGTCACAGGGGGGACACTGAAGCTTTCTTT. It translates to CASSHRGDTEAFF.